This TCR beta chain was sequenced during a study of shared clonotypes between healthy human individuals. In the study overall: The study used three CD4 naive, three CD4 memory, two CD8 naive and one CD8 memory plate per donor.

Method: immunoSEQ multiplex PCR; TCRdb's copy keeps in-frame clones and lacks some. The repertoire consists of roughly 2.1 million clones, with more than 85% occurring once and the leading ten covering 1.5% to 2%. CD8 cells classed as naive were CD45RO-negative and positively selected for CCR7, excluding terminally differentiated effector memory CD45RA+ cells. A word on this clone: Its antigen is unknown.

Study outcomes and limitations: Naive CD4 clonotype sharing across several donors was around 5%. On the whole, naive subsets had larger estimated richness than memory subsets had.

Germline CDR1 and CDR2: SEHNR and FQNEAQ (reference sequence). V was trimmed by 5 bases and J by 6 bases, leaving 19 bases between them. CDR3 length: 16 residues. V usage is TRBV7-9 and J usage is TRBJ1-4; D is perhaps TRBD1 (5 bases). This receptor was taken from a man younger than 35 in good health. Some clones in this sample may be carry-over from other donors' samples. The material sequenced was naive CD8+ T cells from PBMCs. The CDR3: CASSTQPGPQDEKLFF. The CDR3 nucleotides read TGTGCCAGCAGCACCCAACCGGGACCCCAGGATGAAAAACTGTTTTTT. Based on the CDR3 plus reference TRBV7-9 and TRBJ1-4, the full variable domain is DTGVSQNPRHKITKRGQNVTFRCDPISEHNRLYWYRQTLGQGPEFLTYFQNEAQLEKSRLLSDRFSAERPKGSFSTLEIQRTEQGDSAMYLCASSTQPGPQDEKLFFGSGTQLSVL.